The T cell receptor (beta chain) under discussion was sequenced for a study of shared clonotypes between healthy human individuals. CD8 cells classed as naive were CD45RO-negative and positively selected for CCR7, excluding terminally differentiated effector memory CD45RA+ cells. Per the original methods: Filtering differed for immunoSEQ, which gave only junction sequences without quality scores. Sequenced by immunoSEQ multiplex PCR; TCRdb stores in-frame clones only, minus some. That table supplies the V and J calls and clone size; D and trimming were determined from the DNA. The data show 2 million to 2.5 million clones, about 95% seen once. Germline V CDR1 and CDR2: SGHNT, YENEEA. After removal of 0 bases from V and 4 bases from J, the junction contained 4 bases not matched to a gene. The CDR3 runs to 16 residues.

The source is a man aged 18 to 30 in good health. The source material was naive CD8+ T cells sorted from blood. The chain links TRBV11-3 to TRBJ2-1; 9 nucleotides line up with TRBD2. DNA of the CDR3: TGTGCCAGCAGCTTAGATTCCCTAGCGGGATACAATGAGCAGTTCTTC. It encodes CASSLDSLAGYNEQFF.